Below are 16 T cell receptor beta chains sequenced from a single sample in a study of coeliac disease. Study observations and caveats: Control samples showed higher TRB and TRG clonality than intraepithelial and lamina propria samples in active celiac disease.

TCRdb's table, derived via immunoSEQ multiplex PCR, lists solely in-frame clones and lacks some. Among roughly 760 clones listed, about 67% were seen once. No cognate antigen is known for these TCRs. The sample consisted of intraepithelial lymphocytes from the gut. The receptor set was obtained from a woman in her twenties or thirties with active celiac disease.

This chain links TRBV9 with TRBJ2-7; 9 bases line up with TRBD1. CDR1 and CDR2 (germline): SGDLS, YYNGEE. The CDR3 spans 15 residues. With 0 bases clipped from V and 5 bases from J, the junction kept 6 bases outside the gene matches. DNA for the CDR3: TGTGCCAGCAGCGTAGGGGACAGGGTATCCGACGAGCAGTACTTC. It codes for CASSVGDRVSDEQYF. Filled out from reference TRBV9 and TRBJ2-7, the complete variable domain reads DSGVTQTPKHLITATGQRVTLRCSPRSGDLSVYWYQQSLDQGLQFLIQYYNGEERAKGNILERFSAQQFPDLHSELNLSSLELGDSALYFCASSVGDRVSDEQYFGPGTRLTVT.

The CDR3 bases are TGCGCCAGCAGCCAGGGACTCGACAATGAGCAGTTCTTC. The encoded protein is CASSQGLDNEQFF. This chain links TRBV4-1 with TRBJ2-1; the D gene is possibly TRBD2 (6 bases). CDR1 is MGHRA and CDR2 is YSYEKL in the germline V gene. The CDR3 covers 13 residues. V was clipped by 3 bases and J by 5 bases, with 8 bases between them.

The CDR3 here is CASSFSRGPWYGYTF. The DNA for the CDR3 is TGTGCCAGCAGCTTCAGCAGGGGGCCTTGGTATGGCTACACCTTC. The chain employs TRBV7-9 and TRBJ1-2; 8 bases are shared with TRBD1. This CDR3 is built from 15 residues. Germline V lookup: CDR1 SEHNR, CDR2 FQNEAQ (reference sequence). V lost 3 bases and J lost 5; bases outside the gene matches: 8. The full variable domain, with the rest looked up from reference TRBV7-9 and TRBJ1-2, is DTGVSQNPRHKITKRGQNVTFRCDPISEHNRLYWYRQTLGQGPEFLTYFQNEAQLEKSRLLSDRFSAERPKGSFSTLEIQRTEQGDSAMYLCASSFSRGPWYGYTFGSGTRLTVV.

The rearrangement joins TRBV5-1 to TRBJ2-1; the D gene is possibly TRBD2 (6 bases). The ends were cut back, 0 bases at V and 4 bases at J, with 26 bases in the middle. The CDR3 consists of 20 residues. Germline CDR1 SGHRS, CDR2 YFSETQ. CDR3 sequence: CASSLDMRGLNLAHYNEQFF. The DNA of the CDR3 is TGCGCCAGCAGCTTGGATATGCGGGGACTTAACCTGGCGCATTACAATGAGCAGTTCTTC.

J is TRBJ2-1 and V is TRBV15; TRBD2 aligns across 7 bases. Germline V CDR1 and CDR2: LNHNV, YYDKDF (reference sequence). The CDR3 runs 15 residues. Germline trimming cut 4 bases from V and 2 bases from J; bases unmatched to any gene: 5. In nucleotides, the CDR3 is TGTGCCACCAGCATCGCGGGGACTACCTACAATGAGCAGTTCTTC. Translation gives CATSIAGTTYNEQFF. Complete variable domain (other parts from reference TRBV15 and TRBJ2-1): DAMVIQNPRYQVTQFGKPVTLSCSQTLNHNVMYWYQQKSSQAPKLLFHYYDKDFNNEADTPDNFQSRRPNTSFCFLDIRSPGLGDTAMYLCATSIAGTTYNEQFFGPGTRLTVL.

This clone was observed a few times. The V call is TRBV7-9, the J call TRBJ1-4, with TRBD1 identical over 8 bases. With 0 bases clipped from V and 2 bases from J, the junction kept 5 bases outside the gene matches. The germline V gene has CDR1 SEHNR and CDR2 FQNEAQ (reference sequence). The CDR3 contains 17 residues. The CDR3 sequence: CASSLAPQGATNEKLFF. The CDR3 DNA follows: TGTGCCAGCAGCTTAGCTCCTCAGGGGGCGACTAATGAAAAACTGTTTTTT.

This clone was seen more than once but under ten times. The rearrangement links TRBV27 to TRBJ2-1, with 7 bases lining up with TRBD2. This CDR3 region has 14 residues. The germline gives CDR1 MNHEY, CDR2 SMNVEV (reference sequence). V lost 5 bases to trimming and J lost 6 bases; unmatched junction nucleotides: 7. The CDR3 region is CASSMGGNFNEQFF. Written as DNA, the CDR3 is TGTGCCAGCAGTATGGGGGGGAATTTCAATGAGCAGTTCTTC.

The chain links TRBV5-1 to TRBJ2-1; 12 nucleotides agree with TRBD2. The V segment lost 4 bases and the J segment 7 bases; nucleotides outside the gene matches: 18. There are 19 residues in the CDR3. The germline CDR1 and CDR2 sequences are SGHRS and YFSETQ. The CDR3 nucleotides are TGCGCCAGCAGCCCAACCGGGACTAGCGGGTCATTATTGGGAAATGAGCAGTTCTTC. It codes for CASSPTGTSGSLLGNEQFF.

The V call is TRBV13, the J call TRBJ2-7; D unresolved. The germline gives CDR1 PRHDT, CDR2 FYEKMQ (reference sequence). This CDR3 has 14 amino acids. The germline V and J ends were trimmed by 0 bases and 3 bases, with 9 bases remaining between them. CDR3 bases: TGTGCCAGCAGCTTAGGGCGGATTGGCTACGAGCAGTACTTC. As protein: CASSLGRIGYEQYF.

The rearrangement links TRBV2 to TRBJ1-2, with D maybe TRBD1 (5 bases). This CDR3 spans 13 amino acids. Deletions cut 3 bases from V and 2 bases from J, with 7 bases between. Germline lookup yields CDR1 SNHLY and CDR2 FYNNEI. CDR3 in DNA: TGTGCCAGCAGTGAGGAGGGGAACTATGGCTACACCTTC. This encodes CASSEEGNYGYTF. The whole variable domain, filled in from reference TRBV2 and TRBJ1-2, reads EPEVTQTPSHQVTQMGQEVILRCVPISNHLYFYWYRQILGQKVEFLVSFYNNEISEKSEIFDDQFSVERPDGSNFTLKIRSTKLEDSAMYFCASSEEGNYGYTFGSGTRLTVV.

This chain joins TRBV21-1 and TRBJ1-1. TRBV21-1 is given as a pseudogene. The CDR3 is made up of 16 amino acids. CDR3 nucleotide sequence: TGTGCCAGCAGTCTGGTTAGCTACACAATTCACACTGAAGCTTTCTTT. Residues: CASSLVSYTIHTEAFF.

This sequence joins TRBV5-5 and TRBJ2-3; 7 bases are shared with TRBD2. The germline CDR1 and CDR2 sequences are SGHKS and YYEKEE (reference sequence). The V segment lost 0 bases and the J segment 5 bases; nucleotides outside the gene matches: 3. The CDR3 is 14 residues long. The CDR3 DNA is TGTGCCAGCAGCTTGGAGCGGGACCGAGATACGCAGTATTTT. The encoded protein is CASSLERDRDTQYF.

The chain combines TRBV14 with TRBJ2-7; D remains ambiguous. Germline-derived CDR1 and CDR2 are SGHDN and FVKESK. The CDR3 is made up of 12 amino acids. V lost 1 base, J lost 7 bases, and 8 bases lay in between. CDR3 residues: CASSQVQIEQYF. The CDR3 region has the DNA TGTGCCAGCAGCCAAGTTCAGATTGAGCAGTACTTC.

J is TRBJ2-2 and V is TRBV6-5; D may be TRBD2 (6 bases). CDR3 length: 15 amino acids. The V gene's germline CDR1 is MNHEY and CDR2 SVGAGI. V was shortened by 6 bases and J by 1 base, with 12 bases between the two germline ends. CDR3 residues: CASSTGLRNTGELFF. Written as DNA, the CDR3 is TGTGCCAGCAGCACGGGACTGAGGAACACCGGGGAGCTGTTTTTT.

The chain employs TRBV6-5 and TRBJ1-2; D might be TRBD1 (6 bases). The CDR3 totals 13 residues. V lost 2 bases and J lost 4, with 8 bases in between. In germline, CDR1 is MNHEY, CDR2 SVGAGI. The CDR3 sequence is CASSYQDSYGYTF. In DNA, the CDR3 is TGTGCCAGCAGTTACCAGGACAGCTATGGCTACACCTTC.

The CDR3 reads CASSYSWSGTEAFF. The CDR3 DNA sequence: TGTGCCAGCAGTTACTCTTGGAGCGGCACTGAAGCTTTCTTT. The chain has TRBV6-5 and TRBJ1-1; unclear D gene. V lost 0 bases to trimming and J lost 4 bases, with 9 bases between them. The CDR3 is 14 amino acids. Germline V CDR1 and CDR2: MNHEY, SVGAGI.